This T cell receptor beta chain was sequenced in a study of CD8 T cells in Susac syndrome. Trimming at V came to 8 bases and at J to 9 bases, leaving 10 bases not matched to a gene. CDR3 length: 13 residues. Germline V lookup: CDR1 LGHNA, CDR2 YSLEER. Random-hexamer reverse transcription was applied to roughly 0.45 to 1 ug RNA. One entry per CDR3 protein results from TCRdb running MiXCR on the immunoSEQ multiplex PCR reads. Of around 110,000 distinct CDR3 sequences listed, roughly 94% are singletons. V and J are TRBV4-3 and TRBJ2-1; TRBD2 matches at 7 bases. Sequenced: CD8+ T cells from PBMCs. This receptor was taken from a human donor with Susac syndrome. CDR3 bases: TGCGCCAGCCAGGGCGGGGGAACGGGTGAGCAGTTCTTC. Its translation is CASQGGGTGEQFF.